One and the same sample provided the 15 T cell receptor beta chains below, sequenced in a study of beta chain features in type 1 diabetes. Since all of the isolated RNA was reverse transcribed, expressed TCRB transcripts were what got sequenced. Produced via immunoSEQ multiplex PCR; TCRdb's table is partial and in-frame only. In the table there are 680,000 or so clones, roughly an eighth of which are singletons. Overall study results and limits: For Type 1 diabetes patients, all four CD4+ subsets carried TCRB CDR3s that were moderately but significantly shorter.

Their antigens are not known. Material: naive CD4+ T cells from blood. These receptors all stem from a young man with type 1 diabetes.

In this sample, this clone turned up a few times. This chain uses TRBV5-1 with TRBJ2-5; D gene ambiguous. The germline CDR1 and CDR2 sequences are SGHRS and YFSETQ. V lost 5 bases to trimming and J lost 3 bases, with 5 bases between them. CDR3 size: 11 residues. This CDR3 reads CASRQEETQYF. As DNA, the CDR3 is TGCGCCAGCAGGCAGGAAGAGACCCAGTACTTC.

The V call is TRBV11-2, the J call TRBJ2-2; D gene unclear. Germline V gene lookup returns CDR1 SGHAT and CDR2 FQNNGV. The CDR3 consists of 11 residues. The V and J ends lost 5 bases and 7 bases respectively, with 5 bases between them. This CDR3 is CASSPVGELFF. The CDR3 bases are TGTGCCAGCAGCCCCGTCGGGGAGCTGTTTTTT.

The chain recombines TRBV6-5 with TRBJ2-2; 7 positions agree with TRBD1. The CDR3 is 14 amino acids. V dropped 7 bases and J dropped 9; count of bases not matched to a gene: 11. The germline gives CDR1 MNHEY, CDR2 SVGAGI. The CDR3 loop is CASKGRQGGRELFF. The DNA for the CDR3 is TGTGCCAGCAAGGGGCGACAGGGCGGGCGGGAGCTGTTTTTT.

This rearrangement joins TRBV6-5 to TRBJ2-3; D gene unclear. The germline CDR1 and CDR2 sequences are MNHEY and SVGAGI. The V end was cut by 2 bases, the J end by 4 bases, with 4 bases between. This CDR3 spans 12 amino acids. The CDR3 protein is CASSYAADTQYF. CDR3 DNA sequence: TGTGCCAGCAGTTACGCGGCAGATACGCAGTATTTT.

The V and J genes are TRBV11-2 and TRBJ1-1; D remains unclear. The germline V and J ends were trimmed by 5 bases and 7 bases, with 17 bases remaining between them. In germline, CDR1 is SGHAT, CDR2 FQNNGV. This CDR3 is 14 amino acids long. CDR3 in amino acids: CASSRRMLKNEAFF. In DNA, the CDR3 is TGTGCCAGCAGCCGCCGTATGCTTAAAAATGAAGCTTTCTTT.

This clone was detected a few times. This chain links TRBV30 with TRBJ1-2, with a possible D match to TRBD1 (5 bases). The CDR3 is 17 residues long. Germline assignment: CDR1 GTSNPN and CDR2 SVGIG (reference sequence). V lost 1 base, J lost 1 base, and 19 bases lay in between. The CDR3 sequence is CAWSAGGRGSDNYGYTF. The CDR3 region has the DNA TGTGCCTGGAGTGCCGGAGGTCGGGGGAGCGATAACTATGGCTACACCTTC. Looking up the rest from reference TRBV30 and TRBJ1-2 gives the full variable domain: SQTIHQWPATLVQPVGSPLSLECTVEGTSNPNLYWYRQAAGRGLQLLFYSVGIGQISSEVPQNLSASRPQDRQFILSSKKLLLSDSGFYLCAWSAGGRGSDNYGYTFGSGTRLTVV.

This clone was seen a single time. V usage is TRBV7-6 and J usage is TRBJ1-5; D gene unclear. The CDR3 consists of 12 residues. V gave up 4 bases and J gave up 4 bases, with 5 bases separating them. Looked up from germline, CDR1 is SGHVS and CDR2 is FNYEAQ. CDR3 DNA sequence: TGTGCCAGCAGCTCTCTGAATCAGCCCCAGCATTTT. Its protein is CASSSLNQPQHF.

This rearrangement joins TRBV1 to TRBJ2-5; the D call of TRBD2 is as the table states it, not checked on the DNA. TRBV1 is recorded as a pseudogene. The CDR3 is 16 residues long. CDR3 bases: TGCACCAGCAGCCAAGGACTAGCGGGGACCCAAGAGACCCAGTACTTC. Translated, it gives CTSSQGLAGTQETQYF.

This clone was detected only a few times. The rearrangement joins TRBV5-1 to TRBJ1-6; D not certain. CDR3 length: 14 amino acids. Per germline, CDR1 SGHRS and CDR2 YFSETQ. V dropped 2 bases and J dropped 7 bases, with 10 bases sitting between them. The CDR3 sequence is CASSLADGNSPLHF. The CDR3 DNA is TGCGCCAGCAGCTTAGCGGACGGGAATTCACCCCTCCACTTT.

The chain is built from TRBV14 and TRBJ2-7; TRBD2 might be the D (5 bases). V lost 1 base, J lost 0 bases, and 7 bases lay in between. Looked up from germline, CDR1 is SGHDN and CDR2 is FVKESK. This CDR3 has 14 residues. DNA of the CDR3: TGTGCCAGCAGCCAAGCGGGGAGCTCCTACGAGCAGTACTTC. Translation gives CASSQAGSSYEQYF.

The DNA of the CDR3 is TGCGCCAGCAGCCAACCAGCGGATCAGCCCCAGCATTTT. Its translation is CASSQPADQPQHF. The rearrangement links TRBV4-1 to TRBJ1-5, with D uncertain. V was clipped by 2 bases and J by 5 bases, with 7 bases between them. Per the germline V gene, CDR1 is MGHRA and CDR2 is YSYEKL. The CDR3 runs 13 residues.

The V call is TRBV16, the J call TRBJ1-5, with D possibly TRBD1 on 6 matching bases. Between the trimmed V and J ends, which lost 4 bases and 2 bases, there was a span of 12 bases. Germline V gene sequence: CDR1 KGHSY, CDR2 FQNENV. This CDR3 comprises 15 residues. The CDR3 reads CASSPRGGGNQPQHF. For the CDR3, the DNA is TGTGCCAGCAGCCCTAGGGGGGGCGGCAATCAGCCCCAGCATTTT.

This clone was found a few times. This sequence joins TRBV30 and TRBJ1-1, with D possibly being TRBD1 (5 bases). Germline values: CDR1 GTSNPN, CDR2 SVGIG (reference sequence). Trimming pared 4 bases from V and 2 bases from J, leaving 14 bases between. This CDR3 is 14 amino acids long. DNA for the CDR3: TGTGCCTGGACCCAGGACGGGGGTAACACTGAAGCTTTCTTT. This gives the protein CAWTQDGGNTEAFF.

This clone was seen a handful of times. The chain employs TRBV27 and TRBJ1-5; TRBD1 matches 7 bases. The germline CDR1 and CDR2 sequences are MNHEY and SMNVEV (reference sequence). V trimming: 6 bases; J trimming: 7 bases; junction bases outside the gene matches: 9. The CDR3 spans 14 residues. The CDR3 bases are TGTGCCAGCAGGTCCACAGGGGTGGGACAGCCCCAGCATTTT. It encodes CASRSTGVGQPQHF.

J is TRBJ2-6 and V is TRBV7-2; 8 nucleotides line up with TRBD2. This CDR3 has 17 amino acids. Germline-derived CDR1 and CDR2 are SGHTA and FQGNSA. The trim removed 0 bases at V and 0 bases at J, leaving 1 base unmatched. The CDR3, as DNA: TGTGCCAGCAGCTTAGCGCGGGGGGTCTCTGGGGCCAACGTCCTGACTTTC. Its translation is CASSLARGVSGANVLTF.